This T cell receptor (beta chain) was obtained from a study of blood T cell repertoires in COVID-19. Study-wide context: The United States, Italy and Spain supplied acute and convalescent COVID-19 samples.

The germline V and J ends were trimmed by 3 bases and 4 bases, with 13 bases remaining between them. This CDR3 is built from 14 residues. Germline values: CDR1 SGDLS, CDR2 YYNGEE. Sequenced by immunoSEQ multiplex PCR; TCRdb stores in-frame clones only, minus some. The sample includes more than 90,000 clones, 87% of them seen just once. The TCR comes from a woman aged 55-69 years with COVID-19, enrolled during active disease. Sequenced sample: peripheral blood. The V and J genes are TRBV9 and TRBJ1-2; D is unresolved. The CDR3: CASSARNGVYGYTF. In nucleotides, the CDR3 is TGTGCCAGCAGCGCAAGGAACGGAGTCTATGGCTACACCTTC.